These 10 T cell receptor beta chains share one sample of origin, sequenced in a study of blood T cells in healthy people across ages. Alongside a J-beta primer mix, a sample-barcoded 5' primer served in a second PCR lasting roughly 7 to 11 cycles. TCRdb analysed the 5' RACE reads with MiXCR anew, one entry per CDR3 protein. The sample holds roughly 790,000 distinct CDR3 sequences; roughly 44% are singletons and the top ten take roughly 19%. The specimen sequenced was blood. The receptors were sampled from a woman aged 60-70 years in good health.

The chain has TRBV6-5 and TRBJ2-7; 8 positions agree with TRBD1. Germline CDR1 is MNHEY and CDR2 is SVGAGI. The CDR3 is 15 residues long. Germline trimming cut 2 bases from V and 3 bases from J; bases unmatched to any gene: 6. CDR3 DNA: TGTGCCAGCAGTTACATTCAGGGGGCGGGCTACGAGCAGTACTTC. Translated: CASSYIQGAGYEQYF.

Worth noting for this clonotype: A much larger clone differs by one base, so this may be a read error. This sequence joins TRBV29-1 and TRBJ1-2, with a possible D match to TRBD1 (5 bases). The CDR3 covers 12 residues. The germline V gene has CDR1 SQVTM and CDR2 ANQGSEA. CDR3 DNA: TGCAGCGTCCAAAACAGGCTTAGGGGCTGCACCTTC. This translates into CSVQNRLRGCTF. Variable domain in full (rest from reference TRBV29-1 and TRBJ1-2): SAVISQKPSRDICQRGTSLTIQCQVDSQVTMMFWYRQQPGQSLTLIATANQGSEATYESGFVIDKFPISRPNLTFSTLTVSNMSPEDSSIYLCSVQNRLRGCTFGSGTRLTVV.

The chain is built from TRBV27 and TRBJ2-5; 10 bases are shared with TRBD2. V was clipped by 6 bases and J by 9 bases; unmatched bases: 10. The CDR3 is 14 amino acids. Germline loops: CDR1 MNHEY, CDR2 SMNVEV (reference sequence). The CDR3 here is CASRGLAAGGPQYF. CDR3 bases: TGTGCCAGCAGAGGACTAGCGGCCGGGGGGCCCCAGTACTTC.

The chain recombines TRBV27 with TRBJ2-3; 9 bases map to TRBD2. V shed 3 bases and J 0 bases; nucleotides not matched to a gene: 4. Germline V lookup: CDR1 MNHEY, CDR2 SMNVEV (reference sequence). This CDR3 has 16 residues. As DNA, the CDR3 is TGTGCCAGCAGTTTTAGCGGGGGCACTAGCACAGATACGCAGTATTTT. Translated: CASSFSGGTSTDTQYF.

The chain has TRBV18 and TRBJ2-1; TRBD1 aligns across 9 bases. V was clipped by 3 bases and J by 8 bases; unmatched bases: 8. The CDR3 is 15 residues long. Germline V gene sequence: CDR1 KGHSH, CDR2 LQKENI. CDR3 amino acids: CASSPVGTGNHEQFF. The CDR3 coding sequence is TGTGCCAGCTCACCCGTAGGGACAGGGAATCATGAGCAGTTCTTC.

This clonotype was picked up one time. A read error may be the cause here, since a much bigger clone is one base away. Here the CDR3 reads CAISPRVVVASGDEQFF. The CDR3 region has the DNA TGTGCCATCAGCCCCCGAGTTGTAGTAGCGAGCGGCGATGAGCAGTTCTTC. This sequence joins TRBV7-9 and TRBJ2-1; possible D gene TRBD2, 5 bases. Germline values: CDR1 SEHNR, CDR2 FQNEAQ (reference sequence). The CDR3 contains 17 residues. The full variable domain, in which reference TRBV7-9 and TRBJ2-1 provide the parts outside the CDR3, is DTGVSQNPRHKITKRGQNVTFRCDPISEHNRLYWYRQTLGQGPEFLTYFQNEAQLEKSRLLSDRFSAERPKGSFSTLEIQRTEQGDSAMYLCAISPRVVVASGDEQFFGPGTRLTVL.

This clonotype has just a few counts. J is TRBJ2-7 and V is TRBV2; a weak D match, TRBD2 (5 bases). Germline CDR1 SNHLY, CDR2 FYNNEI. Trimming cost V 4 bases and J 3 bases, with 13 bases left between them. The CDR3 is made up of 14 amino acids. The CDR3 coding sequence is TGTGCCAGCAGTGGCGCGGAACTAGTCTACGAGCAGTACTTC. Its translation: CASSGAELVYEQYF.

This clonotype was counted between two and nine times. This sequence joins TRBV12-3 or TRBV12-4 and TRBJ1-2; D is ambiguous. Trimming took 7 bases from V and 8 from J, leaving 14 bases between them. The CDR3 is made up of 12 amino acids. The CDR3 nucleotides are TGTGCCAGCACTCTGGGCGGGCTCGGCTACACCTTC. Its protein is CASTLGGLGYTF.

This clonotype has only a few counts. The rearrangement links TRBV7-2 to TRBJ1-4; D gene uncertain. CDR3 length equals 17 residues. V lost 5 bases, J lost 8 bases, and 24 bases lay in between. Germline CDR1 reads SGHTA; CDR2 reads FQGNSA. CDR3 in DNA: TGTGCCAGCAGCCCTATTGCGCCGCCTCGCCTTAGGGAAAAACTGTTTTTT. It encodes CASSPIAPPRLREKLFF.

The chain couples TRBV4-1 to TRBJ2-4; 9 bases align to TRBD2. Germline assignment: CDR1 MGHRA and CDR2 YSYEKL. This CDR3 spans 17 amino acids. V was pared by 0 bases and J by 6 bases, with 9 bases of the junction left unmatched. As DNA, the CDR3 is TGCGCCAGCAGCCAAGAATCTCGCGGGGGGGCTGGAAACATTCAGTACTTC. Translation: CASSQESRGGAGNIQYF.